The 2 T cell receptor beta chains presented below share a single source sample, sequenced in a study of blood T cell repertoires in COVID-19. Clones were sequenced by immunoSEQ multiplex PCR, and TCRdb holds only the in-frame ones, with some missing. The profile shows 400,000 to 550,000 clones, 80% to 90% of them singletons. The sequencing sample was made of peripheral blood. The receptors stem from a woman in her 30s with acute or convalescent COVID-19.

CDR3 protein: CASSQEPNSYNEQFF. The CDR3 bases are TGTGCCAGCAGCCAAGAACCTAATTCCTACAATGAGCAGTTCTTC. The chain joins TRBV3-1 (or the pseudogene TRBV3-2) to TRBJ2-1; D not certain. V was cut by 0 bases and J by 1 base, with 7 bases left in between. This CDR3 has 15 amino acids. Per the germline V gene, CDR1 is LGHDT and CDR2 is YNNKEL (reference sequence).

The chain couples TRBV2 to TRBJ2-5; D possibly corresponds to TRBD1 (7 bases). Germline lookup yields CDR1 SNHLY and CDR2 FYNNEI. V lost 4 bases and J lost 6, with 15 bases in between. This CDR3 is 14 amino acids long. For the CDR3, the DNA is TGTGCCAGCAGTGTAGGCTCAGGGGGGAAGACCCAGTACTTC. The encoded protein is CASSVGSGGKTQYF.